The subject of this entry is one TCR beta chain. The data originate from a study of cytomegalovirus exposure and HLA in healthy donors. The CDR3 contains 16 residues. The V gene's germline CDR1 is LNHDA and CDR2 SQIVND (reference sequence). The V gene end was trimmed by 5 bases and the J gene end by 0 bases; junction bases not matched to a gene: 9. A multiplex PCR was run with 60 Vbeta primers and 13 Jbeta primers. TCRdb's table, derived via immunoSEQ multiplex PCR, lists solely in-frame clones and lacks some. The data contain about 190,000 clones, 65% to 80% of them singletons. The clonotype comes from a man in his thirties or forties in good health and CMV-seropositive. Sequencing was performed on PBMCs. V is TRBV19 and J is TRBJ1-2; 7 bases are a match to TRBD1. The CDR3 region is CASSPTGQGPNYGYTF. The CDR3 coding sequence is TGTGCCAGTAGTCCGACAGGGCAAGGTCCTAACTATGGCTACACCTTC.